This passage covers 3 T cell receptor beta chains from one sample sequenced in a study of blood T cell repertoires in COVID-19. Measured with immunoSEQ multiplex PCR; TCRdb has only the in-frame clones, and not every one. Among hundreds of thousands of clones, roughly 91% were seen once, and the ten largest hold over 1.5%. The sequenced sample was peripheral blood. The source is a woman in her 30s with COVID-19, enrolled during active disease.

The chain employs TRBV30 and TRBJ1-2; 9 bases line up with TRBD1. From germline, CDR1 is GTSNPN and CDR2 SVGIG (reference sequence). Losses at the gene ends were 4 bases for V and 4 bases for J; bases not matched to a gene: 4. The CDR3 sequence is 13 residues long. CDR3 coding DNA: TGTGCCTGGAACACAGGGGGCGGCTATGGCTACACCTTC. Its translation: CAWNTGGGYGYTF.

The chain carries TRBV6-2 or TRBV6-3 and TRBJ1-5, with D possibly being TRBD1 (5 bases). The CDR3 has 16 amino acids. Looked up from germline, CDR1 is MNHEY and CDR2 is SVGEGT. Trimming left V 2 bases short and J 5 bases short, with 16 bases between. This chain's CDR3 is CASSYRQGGDDQPQHF. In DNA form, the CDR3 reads TGTGCCAGCAGTTACCGGCAGGGTGGGGATGATCAGCCCCAGCATTTT.

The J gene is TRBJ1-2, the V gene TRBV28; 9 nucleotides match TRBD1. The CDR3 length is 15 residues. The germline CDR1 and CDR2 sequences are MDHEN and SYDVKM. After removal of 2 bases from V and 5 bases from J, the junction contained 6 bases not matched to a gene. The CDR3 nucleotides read TGTGCCAGCAGTTTAAGAGTGGGACAGGGATATGGCTACACCTTC. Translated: CASSLRVGQGYGYTF.